Listed below are T cell receptor beta chains from one sample, sequenced in a study of shared clonotypes between healthy human individuals. Generated by immunoSEQ multiplex PCR, the TCRdb table keeps only in-frame clones and is missing some. The sample yields around 1.1 million clones, about 72% seen once. The sequenced sample consisted of memory CD4+ T cells from PBMCs. The receptors come from a man aged 18 to 29 in good health. Some clones in this sample may be carry-over from other donors' samples. Each CDR3 is given with its conserved first and last residue. Each record gives: V gene, D gene, clone size, J gene, CDR3 protein, CDR3 DNA. A D gene is named only where the DNA matches it firmly. Clone size, where shown, is once, few, many, or a class for clones that have expanded.

TRBV4-2	NA	NA	TRBJ1-5	CASSQGRDQPQHF	TGTGCCAGCAGCCAAGGCAGGGATCAGCCCCAGCATTTT
TRBV29-1	TRBD1	NA	TRBJ2-6	CSARQGGSSGANVLTF	TGCAGCGCCAGACAGGGGGGATCCTCTGGGGCCAACGTCCTGACTTTC
TRBV6-5	NA	NA	TRBJ1-1	CASNHPGTTEAFF	TGTGCCAGCAATCATCCAGGGACAACTGAAGCTTTCTTT
TRBV28	NA	NA	TRBJ1-2	CASSQDRLYGYTF	TGTGCCAGCAGCCAAGACAGACTCTATGGCTACACCTTC
TRBV7-2	NA	once	TRBJ1-2	CASSLVGVPGYTF	TGTGCCAGCAGCTTAGTAGGGGTGCCCGGCTACACCTTC
TRBV29-1	NA	few	TRBJ1-2	CSVDGDDYGYTF	TGCAGCGTTGATGGGGATGACTATGGCTACACCTTC
TRBV7-6	NA	few	TRBJ2-5	CASSLAPRETQYF	TGTGCCAGCAGCTTAGCGCCTAGGGAGACCCAGTACTTC
TRBV28	NA	NA	TRBJ1-3	CATCHSGNTIYF	TGTGCCACCTGCCACTCTGGAAACACCATATATTTT
TRBV7-9	TRBD2	NA	TRBJ2-3	CASSWGGAGAADTQYF	TGTGCCAGCAGCTGGGGTGGCGCGGGAGCGGCAGATACGCAGTATTTT
TRBV6-6	TRBD1	NA	TRBJ2-7	CASTGTGGEQYF	TGTGCCAGCACCGGGACAGGGGGCGAGCAGTACTTC
TRBV2	TRBD2	NA	TRBJ2-7	CASRGTSGPRDYEQYF	TGTGCCAGCAGAGGGACTAGCGGACCCAGGGACTACGAGCAGTACTTC
TRBV2	NA	NA	TRBJ1-5	CASSAYTTDQPQHF	TGTGCCAGCAGTGCCTACACCACAGATCAGCCCCAGCATTTT
TRBV5-1	NA	NA	TRBJ2-7	CAGQGRENPYEQYF	TGCGCCGGCCAGGGGCGGGAGAACCCCTACGAGCAGTACTTC
TRBV7-3	TRBD1	NA	TRBJ2-2	CASSSRAGTGNTGELFF	TGTGCCAGCAGCTCCCGAGCCGGGACAGGGAACACCGGGGAGCTGTTTTTT
TRBV10-3	NA	NA	TRBJ2-2	CAISGSGQTNTGELFF	TGTGCCATCAGTGGTTCCGGACAAACGAACACCGGGGAGCTGTTTTTT
TRBV29-1	NA	NA	TRBJ1-1	CSVLRANTEAFF	TGCAGCGTCCTCCGGGCAAACACTGAAGCTTTCTTT
TRBV7-9	TRBD1	NA	TRBJ1-2	CASSLGQDPIYGYTF	TGTGCCAGCAGCTTGGGACAGGACCCGATCTATGGCTACACCTTC
TRBV9	NA	NA	TRBJ1-5	CASSRDGRNQPQHF	TGTGCCAGCAGCCGCGACGGGCGGAATCAGCCCCAGCATTTT
TRBV27	NA	NA	TRBJ1-1	CASRPMVNTEAFF	TGTGCCAGCAGACCTATGGTGAACACTGAAGCTTTCTTT
TRBV5-4	NA	NA	TRBJ2-7	CASSYKTARVAEQYF	TGTGCCAGCAGTTATAAGACAGCAAGGGTTGCGGAGCAGTACTTC
TRBV6-5	NA	NA	TRBJ1-2	CASSSIRAGYTF	TGTGCCAGCAGTTCTATCAGGGCAGGCTACACCTTC
TRBV7-3	TRBD1	NA	TRBJ2-1	CASSLGQGVYEQFF	TGTGCCAGCAGCTTGGGACAGGGGGTCTATGAGCAGTTCTTC
TRBV4-2	TRBD1	once	TRBJ1-2	CASSQAAGTAYQNYGYTF	TGTGCCAGCAGCCAAGCGGCCGGGACAGCCTACCAGAACTATGGCTACACCTTC
TRBV7-2	NA	NA	TRBJ2-2	CASSLFQGPGELFF	TGTGCCAGCAGCTTATTTCAGGGCCCCGGGGAGCTGTTTTTT
TRBV4-1	NA	NA	TRBJ2-1	CASSRPSERIVYNEQFF	TGCGCCAGCAGCCGACCCTCGGAGCGGATTGTCTACAATGAGCAGTTCTTC
TRBV5-3	NA	NA	TRBJ1-1	CASSPRGAWTEAFF	TGTGCCAGCAGCCCTCGAGGGGCTTGGACTGAAGCTTTCTTT
TRBV11-2	NA	NA	TRBJ1-3	CASSLAWVSGNTIYF	TGTGCCAGCAGCTTAGCTTGGGTATCTGGAAACACCATATATTTT
TRBV30	NA	NA	TRBJ1-1	CAWHRGPEATEAFF	TGTGCCTGGCATCGGGGCCCCGAGGCCACTGAAGCTTTCTTT
TRBV28	TRBD1	NA	TRBJ2-7	CASSLVQGAYEQYF	TGTGCCAGCAGTTTAGTACAGGGGGCCTACGAGCAGTACTTC